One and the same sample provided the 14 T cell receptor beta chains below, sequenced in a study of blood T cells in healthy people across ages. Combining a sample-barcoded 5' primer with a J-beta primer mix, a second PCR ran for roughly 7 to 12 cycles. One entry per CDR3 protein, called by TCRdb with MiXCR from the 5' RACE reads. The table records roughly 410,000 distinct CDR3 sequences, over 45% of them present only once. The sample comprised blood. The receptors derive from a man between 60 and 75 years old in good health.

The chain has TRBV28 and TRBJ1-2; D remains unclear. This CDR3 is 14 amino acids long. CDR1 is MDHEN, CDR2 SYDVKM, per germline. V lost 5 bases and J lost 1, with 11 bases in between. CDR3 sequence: CASSVLHFNYGYTF. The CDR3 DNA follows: TGTGCCAGCAGTGTACTTCACTTTAACTATGGCTACACCTTC.

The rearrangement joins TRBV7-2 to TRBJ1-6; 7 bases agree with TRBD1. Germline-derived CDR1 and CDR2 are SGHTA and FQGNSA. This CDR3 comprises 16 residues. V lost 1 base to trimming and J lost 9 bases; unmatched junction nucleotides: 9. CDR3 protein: CASSLGGRGKGSPLHF. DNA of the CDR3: TGTGCCAGCAGCTTAGGGGGCAGGGGGAAGGGTTCACCCCTCCACTTT.

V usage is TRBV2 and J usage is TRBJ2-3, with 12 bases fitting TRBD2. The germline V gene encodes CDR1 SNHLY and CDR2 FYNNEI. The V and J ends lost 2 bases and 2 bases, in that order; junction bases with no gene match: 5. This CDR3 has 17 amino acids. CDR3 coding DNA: TGTGCCAGCAGTGAATGGGCTAGCGGGGGGGCCACAGATACGCAGTATTTT. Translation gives CASSEWASGGATDTQYF.

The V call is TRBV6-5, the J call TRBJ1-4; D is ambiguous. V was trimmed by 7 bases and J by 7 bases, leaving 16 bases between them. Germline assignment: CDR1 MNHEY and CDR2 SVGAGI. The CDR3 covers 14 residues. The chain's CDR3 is CASKVGRSFEKLFF. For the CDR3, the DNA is TGTGCCAGCAAGGTTGGGAGGTCTTTTGAAAAACTGTTTTTT.

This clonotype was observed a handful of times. In nucleotides, the CDR3 is TGTGCCAGCAGTTCGGAGGTTCCGGGGGAGCAGTTCTTC. The encoded protein is CASSSEVPGEQFF. The chain links TRBV28 to TRBJ2-1; D is perhaps TRBD2 (5 bases). Trimming took off 4 bases at V and 10 bases at J, with 14 bases between the two ends. Germline V gene lookup returns CDR1 MDHEN and CDR2 SYDVKM. The CDR3 spans 13 residues. The full variable domain, with the rest looked up from reference TRBV28 and TRBJ2-1, is DVKVTQSSRYLVKRTGEKVFLECVQDMDHENMFWYRQDPGLGLRLIYFSYDVKMKEKGDIPEGYSVSREKKERFSLILESASTNQTSMYLCASSSEVPGEQFFGPGTRLTVL.

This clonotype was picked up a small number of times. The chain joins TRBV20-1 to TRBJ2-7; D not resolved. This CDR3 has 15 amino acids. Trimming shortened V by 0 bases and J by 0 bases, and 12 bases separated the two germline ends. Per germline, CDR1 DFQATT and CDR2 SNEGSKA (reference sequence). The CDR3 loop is CSARDLSATSYEQYF. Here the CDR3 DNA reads TGCAGTGCTAGAGATTTATCGGCTACCTCCTACGAGCAGTACTTC.

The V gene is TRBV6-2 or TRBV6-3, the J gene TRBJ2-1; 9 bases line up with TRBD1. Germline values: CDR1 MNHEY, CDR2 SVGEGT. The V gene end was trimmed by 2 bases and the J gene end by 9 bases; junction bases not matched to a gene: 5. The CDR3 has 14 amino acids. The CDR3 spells CASSYGTGFSEQFF. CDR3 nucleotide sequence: TGTGCCAGCAGTTACGGGACAGGGTTTTCTGAGCAGTTCTTC.

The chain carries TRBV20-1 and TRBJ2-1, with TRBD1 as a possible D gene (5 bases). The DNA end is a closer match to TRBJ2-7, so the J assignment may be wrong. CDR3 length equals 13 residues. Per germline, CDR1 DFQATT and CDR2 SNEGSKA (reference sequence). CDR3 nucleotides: TGCAGTGCTAGATCTGGGGCGAGCAATGAGCAGTACTTC. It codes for CSARSGASNEQYF.

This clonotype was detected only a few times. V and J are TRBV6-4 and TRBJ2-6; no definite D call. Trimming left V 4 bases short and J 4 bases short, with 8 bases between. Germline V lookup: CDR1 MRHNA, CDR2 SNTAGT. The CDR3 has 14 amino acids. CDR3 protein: CASSGVSGANVLTF. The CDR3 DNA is TGTGCCAGCAGTGGGGTATCCGGGGCCAACGTCCTGACTTTC.

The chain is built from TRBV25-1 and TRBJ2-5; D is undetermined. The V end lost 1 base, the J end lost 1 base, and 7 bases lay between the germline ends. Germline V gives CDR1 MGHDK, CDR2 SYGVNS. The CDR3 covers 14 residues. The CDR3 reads CASSEWVGQETQYF. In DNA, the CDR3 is TGTGCCAGCAGTGAATGGGTGGGCCAAGAGACCCAGTACTTC.

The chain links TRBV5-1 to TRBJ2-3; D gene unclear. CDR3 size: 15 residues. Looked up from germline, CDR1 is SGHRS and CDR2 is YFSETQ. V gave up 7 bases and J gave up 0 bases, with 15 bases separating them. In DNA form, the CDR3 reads TGCGCCAGCGTGCGGCGAGCCCCTAGCACAGATACGCAGTATTTT. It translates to CASVRRAPSTDTQYF.

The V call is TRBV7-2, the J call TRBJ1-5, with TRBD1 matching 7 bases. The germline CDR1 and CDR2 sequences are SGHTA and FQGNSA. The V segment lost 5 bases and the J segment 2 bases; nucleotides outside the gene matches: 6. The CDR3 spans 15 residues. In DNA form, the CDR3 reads TGTGCCAGCAGCCCCGGACAGGACGGCAATCAGCCCCAGCATTTT. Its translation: CASSPGQDGNQPQHF.

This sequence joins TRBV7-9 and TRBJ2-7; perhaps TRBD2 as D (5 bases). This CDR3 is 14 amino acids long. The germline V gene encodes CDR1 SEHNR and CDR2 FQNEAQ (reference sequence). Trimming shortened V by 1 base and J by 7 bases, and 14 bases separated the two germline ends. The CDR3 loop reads CASSLEGPEREQYF. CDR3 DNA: TGTGCCAGCAGCTTAGAAGGGCCCGAGCGGGAGCAGTACTTC.

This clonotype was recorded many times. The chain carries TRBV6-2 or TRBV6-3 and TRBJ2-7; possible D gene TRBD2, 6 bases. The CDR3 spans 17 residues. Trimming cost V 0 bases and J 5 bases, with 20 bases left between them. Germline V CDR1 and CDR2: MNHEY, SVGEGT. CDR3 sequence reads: CASSYSNLGRESNEQYF. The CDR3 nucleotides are TGTGCCAGCAGTTACTCGAATCTGGGACGGGAGTCTAACGAGCAGTACTTC.